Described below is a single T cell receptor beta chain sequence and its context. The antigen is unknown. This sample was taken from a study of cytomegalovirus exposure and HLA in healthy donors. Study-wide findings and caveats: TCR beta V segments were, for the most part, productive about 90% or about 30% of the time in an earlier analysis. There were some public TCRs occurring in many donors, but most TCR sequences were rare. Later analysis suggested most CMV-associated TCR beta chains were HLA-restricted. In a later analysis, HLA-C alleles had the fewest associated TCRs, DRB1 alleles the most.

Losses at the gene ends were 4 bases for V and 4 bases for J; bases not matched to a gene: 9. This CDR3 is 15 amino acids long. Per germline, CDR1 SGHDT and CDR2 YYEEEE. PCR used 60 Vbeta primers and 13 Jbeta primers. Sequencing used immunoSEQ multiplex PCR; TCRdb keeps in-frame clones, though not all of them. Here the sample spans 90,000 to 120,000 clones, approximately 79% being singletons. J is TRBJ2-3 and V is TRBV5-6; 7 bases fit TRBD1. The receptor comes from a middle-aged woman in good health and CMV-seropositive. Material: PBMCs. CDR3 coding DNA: TGTGCCAGCAGCCCCAGACAGGGATTCGCAGATACGCAGTATTTT. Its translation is CASSPRQGFADTQYF.